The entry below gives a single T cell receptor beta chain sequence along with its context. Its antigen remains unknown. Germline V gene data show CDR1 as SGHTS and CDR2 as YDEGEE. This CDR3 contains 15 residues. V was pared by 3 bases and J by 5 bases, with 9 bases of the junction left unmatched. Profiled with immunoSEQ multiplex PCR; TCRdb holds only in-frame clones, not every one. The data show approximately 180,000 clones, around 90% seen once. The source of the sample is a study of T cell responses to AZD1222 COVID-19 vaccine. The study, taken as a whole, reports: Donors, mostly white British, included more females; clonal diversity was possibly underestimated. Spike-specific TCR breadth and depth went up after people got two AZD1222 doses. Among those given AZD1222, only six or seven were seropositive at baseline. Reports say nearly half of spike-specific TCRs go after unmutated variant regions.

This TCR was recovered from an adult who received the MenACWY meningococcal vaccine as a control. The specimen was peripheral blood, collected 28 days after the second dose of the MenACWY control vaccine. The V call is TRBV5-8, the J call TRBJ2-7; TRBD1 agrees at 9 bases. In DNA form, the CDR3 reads TGTGCCAGCAGCTCCAACTTTGGACAGGGGCACGAGCAGTACTTC. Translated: CASSSNFGQGHEQYF.